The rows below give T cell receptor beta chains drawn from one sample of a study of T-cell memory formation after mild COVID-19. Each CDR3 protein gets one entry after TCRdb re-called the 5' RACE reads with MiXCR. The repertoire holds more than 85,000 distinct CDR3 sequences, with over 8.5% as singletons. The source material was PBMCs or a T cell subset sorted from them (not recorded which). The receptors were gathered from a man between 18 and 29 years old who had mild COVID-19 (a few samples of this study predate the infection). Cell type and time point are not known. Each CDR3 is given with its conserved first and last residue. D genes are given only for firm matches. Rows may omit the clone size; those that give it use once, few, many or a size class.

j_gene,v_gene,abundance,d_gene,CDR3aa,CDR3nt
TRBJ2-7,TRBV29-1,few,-,CSVEWTNVHEQYF,TGCAGCGTTGAGTGGACAAATGTGCACGAGCAGTACTTC
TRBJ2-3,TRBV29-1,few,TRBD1,CSVTGTGGTDTQYF,TGCAGCGTGACCGGGACAGGCGGGACAGATACGCAGTATTTT
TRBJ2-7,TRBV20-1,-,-,CSARDLGNSSYEQYF,TGCAGTGCTAGAGATTTGGGCAATAGCTCCTACGAGCAGTACTTC
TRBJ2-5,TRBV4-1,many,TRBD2,CASSQVHRGGQETQYF,TGCGCCAGCAGCCAAGTCCACCGGGGGGGACAAGAGACCCAGTACTTC
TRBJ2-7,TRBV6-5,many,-,CASSYFPEQYF,TGTGCCAGCAGTTACTTCCCCGAGCAGTACTTC
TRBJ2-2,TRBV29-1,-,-,CSVSGNTGELFF,TGCAGCGTTTCAGGGAACACCGGGGAGCTGTTTTTT
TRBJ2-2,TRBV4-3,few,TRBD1,CASSGTDLTGELFF,TGCGCCAGCAGCGGGACAGACCTCACCGGGGAGCTGTTTTTT
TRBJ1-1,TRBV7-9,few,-,CASSPSSLANTEAFF,TGTGCCAGCAGCCCGTCGAGTTTGGCGAACACTGAAGCTTTCTTT
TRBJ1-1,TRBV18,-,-,CASSPRRDTEAFF,TGTGCCAGCTCACCAAGACGGGACACTGAAGCTTTCTTT
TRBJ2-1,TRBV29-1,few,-,CSAPGVSSYNEQFF,TGCAGCGCCCCCGGGGTGAGCTCCTACAATGAGCAGTTCTTC
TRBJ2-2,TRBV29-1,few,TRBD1,CSVDDREKGELFF,TGCAGCGTCGATGACAGGGAGAAAGGGGAGCTGTTTTTT
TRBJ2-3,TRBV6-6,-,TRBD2,CASSYPGLAGRTDTQYF,TGTGCCAGCAGTTACCCGGGACTAGCGGGTCGCACAGATACGCAGTATTTT
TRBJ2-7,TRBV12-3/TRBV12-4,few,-,CASSLILSDREVYYEQYF,TGTGCCAGCAGTTTAATTCTCTCTGACAGGGAGGTCTACTACGAGCAGTACTTC
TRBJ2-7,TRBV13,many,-,CASSPGAVGSTSDEQYF,TGTGCCAGCAGCCCCGGGGCCGTAGGGTCCACAAGCGACGAGCAGTACTTC
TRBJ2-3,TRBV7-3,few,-,CASSYTLGGPTDTQYF,TGTGCCAGCAGCTATACTCTGGGCGGTCCCACAGATACGCAGTATTTT
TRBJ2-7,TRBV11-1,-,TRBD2,CASSPELAGPYEQYF,TGTGCCAGCAGCCCAGAACTAGCGGGACCCTACGAGCAGTACTTC
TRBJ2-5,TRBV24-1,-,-,CATSDSDGDQETQYF,TGTGCCACCAGTGACTCGGACGGCGACCAAGAGACCCAGTACTTC
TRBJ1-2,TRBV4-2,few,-,CASSQEELQGRRYGYTF,TGTGCCAGCAGCCAAGAAGAGCTCCAGGGACGACGCTATGGCTACACCTTC
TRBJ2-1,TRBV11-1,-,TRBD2,CASSRPSGEAEQFF,TGTGCCAGCAGCCGCCCAAGCGGGGAGGCGGAGCAGTTCTTC
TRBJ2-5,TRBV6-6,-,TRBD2,CASSSTGSSGRVETQYF,TGTGCCAGCAGTTCGACCGGGTCTAGCGGGAGGGTAGAGACCCAGTACTTC
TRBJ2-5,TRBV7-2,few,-,CASSLEASETQYF,TGTGCCAGCAGCTTAGAAGCTAGCGAGACCCAGTACTTC
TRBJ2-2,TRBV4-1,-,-,CASGRGLDTGELFF,TGCGCCAGCGGGCGGGGGCTCGACACCGGGGAGCTGTTTTTT
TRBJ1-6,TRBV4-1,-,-,CASSQERRPPLHF,TGCGCCAGCAGCCAAGAACGGAGACCACCCCTCCACTTT
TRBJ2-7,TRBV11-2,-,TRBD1,CASSLTGAEQYF,TGTGCCAGCAGCTTAACAGGGGCCGAGCAGTACTTC
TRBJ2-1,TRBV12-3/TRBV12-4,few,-,CASSPIGSPNEQFF,TGTGCCAGCAGCCCCATAGGTAGTCCCAATGAGCAGTTCTTC
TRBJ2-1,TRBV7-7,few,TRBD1,CASSLGQGGNEQFF,TGTGCTAGCAGCTTAGGACAGGGTGGCAATGAGCAGTTCTTC
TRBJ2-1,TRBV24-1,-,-,CATVPRQYSYNEQFF,TGTGCCACCGTACCACGACAGTACTCCTACAATGAGCAGTTCTTC
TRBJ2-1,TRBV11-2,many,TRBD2,CASSSHAAGGYNEQFF,TGTGCCAGCAGCTCCCATGCGGCGGGGGGCTACAATGAGCAGTTCTTC
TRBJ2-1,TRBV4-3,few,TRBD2,CASSPGGRYEQFF,TGCGCCAGCAGCCCGGGGGGGAGGTATGAGCAGTTCTTC
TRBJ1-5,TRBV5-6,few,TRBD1,CASSVTQGYQPQHF,TGTGCCAGCAGCGTGACACAGGGGTATCAGCCCCAGCATTTT
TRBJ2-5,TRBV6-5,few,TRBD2,CASVGDSGGQETQYF,TGTGCCAGCGTAGGGGATAGCGGGGGGCAAGAGACCCAGTACTTC
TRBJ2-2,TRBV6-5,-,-,CASSYSIGGRTGELFF,TGTGCCAGCAGTTACTCGATTGGGGGGAGAACCGGGGAGCTGTTTTTT
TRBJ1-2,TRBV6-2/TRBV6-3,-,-,CATRNELRDTHF,TGTGCCACCCGGAACGAACTTCGGGACACCCACTTC
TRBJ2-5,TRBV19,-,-,CASRQDIQETQYF,TGTGCCAGTAGACAGGACATACAAGAGACCCAGTACTTC
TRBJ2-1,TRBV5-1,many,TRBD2,CASRSAGTSHEQFF,TGCGCCAGCAGGTCGGCCGGGACTAGCCATGAGCAGTTCTTC
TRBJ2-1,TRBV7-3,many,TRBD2,CASSLGLAGPYNEQFF,TGTGCCAGCAGCCTAGGACTAGCGGGGCCCTACAATGAGCAGTTCTTC
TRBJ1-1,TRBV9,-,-,CASSPGGMNTEAFF,TGTGCCAGCAGCCCCGGAGGCATGAACACTGAAGCTTTCTTT